One sample yielded the 25 T cell receptor beta chains listed below, sequenced in a study of T cell responses to AZD1222 COVID-19 vaccine. TCRdb's copy holds only in-frame clones and misses some; the assay was immunoSEQ multiplex PCR. Of under 140,000 clones in the sample, approximately 90% were seen once. The sequencing used peripheral blood, collected on day 0 of AZD1222 vaccination. The receptors were sampled from an adult in good health.

V usage is TRBV5-4 and J usage is TRBJ1-4; 9 bases are a match to TRBD1. The germline gives CDR1 SGHNT, CDR2 YYREEE (reference sequence). V shed 0 bases and J 8 bases; nucleotides not matched to a gene: 8. The length of the CDR3 is 16 residues. The CDR3 region is CASSLGGGTGTEKLFF. The CDR3 region has the DNA TGTGCCAGCAGCTTGGGGGGCGGGACAGGGACGGAAAAACTGTTTTTT.

The chain couples TRBV6-4 to TRBJ1-5, with TRBD1 identical over 9 bases. Germline values: CDR1 MRHNA, CDR2 SNTAGT. V was pared by 1 base and J by 1 base, with 14 bases of the junction left unmatched. The CDR3 has 20 amino acids. The chain's CDR3 is CASSDWGQGVNIQSNQPQHF. CDR3 coding DNA: TGTGCCAGCAGTGACTGGGGACAGGGTGTTAATATTCAGAGCAATCAGCCCCAGCATTTT.

The chain recombines TRBV6-5 with TRBJ1-1; D is uncertain. The germline gives CDR1 MNHEY, CDR2 SVGAGI. V was pared by 6 bases and J by 11 bases, with 13 bases between. The CDR3 loop spans 11 amino acids. Here the CDR3 DNA reads TGTGCCAGCAGGGACGGTTCACCCGCTTTCTTT. As protein: CASRDGSPAFF.

The chain carries TRBV6-2 or TRBV6-3 and TRBJ2-4; the D gene could be TRBD1 or TRBD2 (5 bases each). V lost 0 bases and J lost 9, with 9 bases in between. Germline CDR1 reads MNHEY; CDR2 reads SVGEGT. This CDR3 has 13 amino acids. CDR3 in amino acids: CASSYSAGSIQYF. Here the CDR3 DNA reads TGTGCCAGCAGTTACTCGGCAGGGAGCATTCAGTACTTC.

The V call is TRBV19, the J call TRBJ1-5, with TRBD1 matching 9 bases. Trimming at V came to 4 bases and at J to 3 bases, leaving 16 bases not matched to a gene. This CDR3 has 19 amino acids. The V gene's germline CDR1 is LNHDA and CDR2 SQIVND (reference sequence). The CDR3 DNA sequence: TGTGCCAGTAGTAGCGGGCAAAGCGGGACAGGGCTTCCCAATCAGCCCCAGCATTTT. Its protein is CASSSGQSGTGLPNQPQHF.

J is TRBJ1-5 and V is TRBV19; 9 bases map to TRBD1. The germline V gene has CDR1 LNHDA and CDR2 SQIVND (reference sequence). The CDR3 is 17 residues long. V shed 3 bases, J shed 3 bases, and the junction held 9 bases outside the gene matches. The CDR3, as DNA: TGTGCCAGTAGTATTCGCCCGGGACAGGGATACAATCAGCCCCAGCATTTT. Its translation is CASSIRPGQGYNQPQHF.

The genes are TRBV19 and TRBJ2-3, with D perhaps TRBD2 (6 bases). V lost 3 bases to trimming and J lost 1 base, with 20 bases between them. Germline CDR1 and CDR2: LNHDA and SQIVND (reference sequence). CDR3 length equals 18 residues. For the CDR3, the DNA is TGTGCCAGTAGTATCTCTCGAGGAGGGAGCGGACGCACAGATACGCAGTATTTT. Translating it yields CASSISRGGSGRTDTQYF.

Notes on this clone: This sample also contains other DNA sequences that code for the same CDR3. The chain couples TRBV5-1 to TRBJ1-1; maybe TRBD1 (5 bases). Germline loops: CDR1 SGHRS, CDR2 YFSETQ. The CDR3 totals 13 residues. V lost 1 base to trimming and J lost 4 bases, with 8 bases between them. CDR3 residues: CASSLRGGTEAFF. The CDR3 coding sequence is TGCGCCAGCAGCTTGAGGGGAGGCACTGAAGCTTTCTTT. Combining the CDR3 with reference TRBV5-1 and TRBJ1-1 gives the whole variable domain KAGVTQTPRYLIKTRGQQVTLSCSPISGHRSVSWYQQTPGQGLQFLFEYFSETQRNKGNFPGRFSGRQFSNSRSEMNVSTLELGDSALYLCASSLRGGTEAFFGQGTRLTVV.

This clone was picked up one time. This chain connects TRBV18 to TRBJ1-6; D may be TRBD1 (5 bases). This CDR3 contains 15 residues. Deletions cut 2 bases from V and 7 bases from J, with 12 bases between. Germline V gene data show CDR1 as KGHSH and CDR2 as LQKENI. CDR3 amino acids: CASSPSRDGNSPLHF. As DNA, the CDR3 is TGTGCCAGCTCACCATCCCGGGACGGAAATTCACCCCTCCACTTT.

The chain links TRBV7-9 to TRBJ2-1; D is possibly TRBD1 (5 bases). V was clipped by 4 bases and J by 9 bases, with 13 bases between them. This CDR3 has 13 amino acids. CDR1 and CDR2 from the germline V gene are SEHNR and FQNEAQ (reference sequence). The CDR3 is CASSSIRVGEQFF. In DNA form, the CDR3 reads TGTGCCAGCAGCTCGATCAGGGTTGGTGAGCAGTTCTTC.

The rearrangement uses TRBV11-1 and TRBJ2-5; 9 bases are shared with TRBD2. CDR1 is SGHAT and CDR2 is FQDESV in the germline V gene (reference sequence). Unmatched junction bases numbered 5, after V lost 5 bases and J lost 4 bases. The CDR3 consists of 14 residues. The CDR3 here is CASSRGTSLETQYF. For the CDR3, the DNA is TGTGCCAGCAGCCGAGGGACTAGCCTAGAGACCCAGTACTTC. The whole variable domain, remainder taken from reference TRBV11-1 and TRBJ2-5, is EAEVAQSPRYKITEKSQAVAFWCDPISGHATLYWYRQILGQGPELLVQFQDESVVDDSQLPKDRFSAERLKGVDSTLKIQPAELGDSAMYLCASSRGTSLETQYFGPGTRLLVL.

The chain employs TRBV20-1 and TRBJ2-6, with D perhaps being TRBD1 or TRBD2 (5 bases each). Per germline, CDR1 DFQATT and CDR2 SNEGSKA (reference sequence). The CDR3 is 11 amino acids. V was clipped by 6 bases and J by 12 bases, with 12 bases between them. CDR3 sequence (DNA): TGCAGTGCGCACCGGGACCTCGTCCTGACTTTC. Translated: CSAHRDLVLTF.

In DNA form, the CDR3 reads TGTGCCAGCAGTGACCAGTTCCGGGACAGGGCAACGAGTGGTGCGTGGTGGGAAGCTTTCTTT. It translates to CASSDQFRDRATSGAWWEAFF. The V gene is TRBV2, the J gene TRBJ1-1; 9 bases fit TRBD1. Germline CDR1 and CDR2: SNHLY and FYNNEI. The V and J ends lost 3 bases and 8 bases, in that order; junction bases with no gene match: 28. There are 21 residues in the CDR3. Using reference TRBV2 and TRBJ1-1 for the parts outside the CDR3, the full variable domain is EPEVTQTPSHQVTQMGQEVILRCVPISNHLYFYWYRQILGQKVEFLVSFYNNEISEKSEIFDDQFSVERPDGSNFTLKIRSTKLEDSAMYFCASSDQFRDRATSGAWWEAFFGQGTRLTVV.

The count of this clone is one. This chain joins TRBV19 and TRBJ2-6; TRBD1 matches 10 bases. Germline values: CDR1 LNHDA, CDR2 SQIVND (reference sequence). The CDR3 is 17 residues long. Trimming cost V 5 bases and J 2 bases; bases outside gene matches: 6. CDR3 loop: CASSASGTGAGANVLTF. CDR3 DNA: TGTGCCAGTAGTGCTTCCGGGACAGGGGCTGGGGCCAACGTCCTGACTTTC.

The CDR3, as DNA: TGCAGCGTTGAACCCGCCGGGACGGCCTATGGCTACACCTTC. Translation gives CSVEPAGTAYGYTF. The chain combines TRBV29-1 with TRBJ1-2; D may be TRBD1 (5 bases). This CDR3 has 14 amino acids. V was clipped by 2 bases and J by 4 bases, with 14 bases between them. Germline CDR1 is SQVTM and CDR2 is ANQGSEA.

The V and J genes are TRBV5-8 and TRBJ1-1; D unclear. Trimming shortened V by 4 bases and J by 1 base, and 8 bases separated the two germline ends. This CDR3 contains 13 residues. Germline-derived CDR1 and CDR2 are SGHTS and YDEGEE. The CDR3: CASSPRENTEAFF. The DNA for the CDR3 is TGTGCCAGCAGCCCTCGTGAGAACACTGAAGCTTTCTTT.

The genes are TRBV20-1 and TRBJ2-7; unclear D gene. In germline, CDR1 is DFQATT, CDR2 SNEGSKA (reference sequence). Deletions cut 3 bases from V and 1 base from J, with 7 bases between. This CDR3 spans 12 amino acids. The chain's CDR3 is CSASPDSYEQYF. The CDR3 nucleotides are TGCAGTGCTAGTCCTGATTCCTACGAGCAGTACTTC.

The V and J genes are TRBV29-1 and TRBJ2-7; 8 bases match TRBD1. CDR3 length: 13 amino acids. The germline V gene has CDR1 SQVTM and CDR2 ANQGSEA. After removal of 6 bases from V and 1 base from J, the junction contained 5 bases not matched to a gene. The CDR3 sequence: CSVYTGGSYEQYF. DNA of the CDR3: TGCAGCGTGTACACAGGGGGGTCCTACGAGCAGTACTTC.

The V and J genes are TRBV28 and TRBJ2-2; D may be TRBD2 (7 bases). The CDR3 contains 16 residues. V dropped 5 bases and J dropped 5 bases, with 18 bases sitting between them. Germline CDR1 is MDHEN and CDR2 is SYDVKM. The CDR3 is CASSPQQGAGTGELFF. The CDR3 DNA follows: TGTGCCAGCAGTCCGCAACAGGGAGCGGGGACCGGGGAGCTGTTTTTT.

This clone was observed a handful of times. This sequence joins TRBV7-9 and TRBJ1-5; D not resolved. The CDR3 spans 14 residues. Trimming removed 0 bases from V and 1 base from J, with 4 bases in between. CDR1 is SEHNR and CDR2 is FQNEAQ in the germline V gene (reference sequence). This CDR3 reads CASSLADSNQPQHF. CDR3 in DNA: TGTGCCAGCAGCTTAGCAGACAGCAATCAGCCCCAGCATTTT.

The rearrangement uses TRBV27 and TRBJ1-6; 7 bases are a match to TRBD1. This CDR3 comprises 18 residues. The germline V gene has CDR1 MNHEY and CDR2 SMNVEV (reference sequence). The ends lost 3 bases at V and 4 bases at J; junction bases unmatched: 12. In DNA, the CDR3 is TGTGCCAGCAGTTTCAGGGGGGCAGGGGGGAAATATAATTCACCCCTCCACTTT. It is translated as CASSFRGAGGKYNSPLHF.

The rearrangement links TRBV11-2 to TRBJ2-3; D might be TRBD1 (7 bases). Germline CDR1 SGHAT, CDR2 FQNNGV. The CDR3 is made up of 17 amino acids. Trimming took 5 bases from V and 2 from J, leaving 20 bases between them. The CDR3 sequence is CASSPGGYSGYTDTQYF. Written as DNA, the CDR3 is TGTGCCAGCAGCCCAGGGGGGTATAGCGGTTACACAGATACGCAGTATTTT.

The chain joins TRBV19 to TRBJ2-7; a possible D gene is TRBD2 (6 bases). The germline V gene has CDR1 LNHDA and CDR2 SQIVND (reference sequence). CDR3 length: 14 residues. Trimming removed 3 bases at V and 4 bases at J, with 13 bases between. The CDR3 loop is CASSMGLLAYEQYF. DNA of the CDR3: TGTGCCAGTAGTATGGGGCTACTAGCTTACGAGCAGTACTTC.

This clone was detected only a few times. The chain is built from TRBV7-9 and TRBJ1-1, with 8 bases identical to TRBD1. CDR1 is SEHNR and CDR2 is FQNEAQ in the germline V gene (reference sequence). This CDR3 is built from 15 residues. Trimming took 5 bases from V and 0 from J; bases not matched to a gene: 5. The CDR3 nucleotides are TGTGCCAGCAGCCTTCCGGGACAGGTGAACACTGAAGCTTTCTTT. This encodes CASSLPGQVNTEAFF. The entire variable domain, with the rest obtained from reference TRBV7-9 and TRBJ1-1, is as follows: DTGVSQNPRHKITKRGQNVTFRCDPISEHNRLYWYRQTLGQGPEFLTYFQNEAQLEKSRLLSDRFSAERPKGSFSTLEIQRTEQGDSAMYLCASSLPGQVNTEAFFGQGTRLTVV.

The chain recombines TRBV6-1 with TRBJ1-1, with TRBD1 as a possible D gene (6 bases). V was trimmed by 2 bases and J by 1 base, leaving 14 bases between them. CDR3 length: 16 residues. The germline V gene encodes CDR1 MNHNS and CDR2 SASEGT. Here the CDR3 DNA reads TGTGCCAGCAGTGAAAATCCCGTCAGGGGGAACACTGAAGCTTTCTTT. Translated: CASSENPVRGNTEAFF.